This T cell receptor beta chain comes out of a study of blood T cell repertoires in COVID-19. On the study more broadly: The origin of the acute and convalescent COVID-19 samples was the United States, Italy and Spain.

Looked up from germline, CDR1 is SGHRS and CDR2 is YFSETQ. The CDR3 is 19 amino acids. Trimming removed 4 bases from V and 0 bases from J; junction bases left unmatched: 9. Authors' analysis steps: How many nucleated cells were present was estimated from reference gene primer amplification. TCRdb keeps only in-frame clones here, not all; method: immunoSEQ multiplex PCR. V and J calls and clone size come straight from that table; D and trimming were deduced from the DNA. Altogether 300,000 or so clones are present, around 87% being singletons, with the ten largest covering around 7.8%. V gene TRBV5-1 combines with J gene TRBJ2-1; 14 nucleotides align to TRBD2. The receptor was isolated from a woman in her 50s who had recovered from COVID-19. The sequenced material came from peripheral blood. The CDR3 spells CASSGRTSGGPSSYNEQFF. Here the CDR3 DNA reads TGCGCCAGCAGCGGGCGGACTAGCGGGGGGCCTAGCTCCTACAATGAGCAGTTCTTC.